A single sample gave rise to the 29 T cell receptor beta chains below, sequenced in a study of control samples from healthy donors and cancer patients. Assay: immunoSEQ multiplex PCR; the TCRdb copy retains only in-frame clones and omits some. The table lists roughly 130,000 clones, less than 95% of them singletons. The sample consisted of blood. The receptors were sampled from a man between 25 and 39 years old in good health.

V is TRBV6-5 and J is TRBJ1-6, with 10 bases that match TRBD1. V lost 6 bases to trimming and J lost 6 bases; unmatched junction nucleotides: 2. Germline values: CDR1 MNHEY, CDR2 SVGAGI. The CDR3 loop spans 14 amino acids. CDR3 sequence (DNA): TGTGCCAGCAGGACAGGGGGCCCTAATTCACCCCTCCACTTT. Its translation: CASRTGGPNSPLHF.

The chain carries TRBV9 and TRBJ1-3; 7 bases are a match to TRBD1. The CDR3 loop spans 17 amino acids. The J segment lost 2 bases and the V segment lost 0 bases, leaving 8 bases of the junction unmatched. From germline, CDR1 is SGDLS and CDR2 YYNGEE. The CDR3 is CASSVGGDSHPGNTIYF. In DNA, the CDR3 is TGTGCCAGCAGCGTAGGCGGGGACAGCCACCCTGGAAACACCATATATTTT.

The DNA of the CDR3 is TGTGCCAGCAGTCTATCACCCAGGGTATTGGGCCGTTCACCCCTCCACTTT. Protein sequence: CASSLSPRVLGRSPLHF. The rearrangement links TRBV28 to TRBJ1-6; tentatively, D is TRBD1 (5 bases). Germline values: CDR1 MDHEN, CDR2 SYDVKM. Trimming stripped 5 bases from V and 9 bases from J, with 23 bases between. This CDR3 region has 17 residues.

The chain employs TRBV19 and TRBJ1-5, with D perhaps TRBD1 (5 bases). Germline V lookup: CDR1 LNHDA, CDR2 SQIVND (reference sequence). The CDR3 has 13 residues. V dropped 6 bases and J dropped 9 bases, with 15 bases sitting between them. DNA of the CDR3: TGTGCCAGTAGCCCACTGTTAAGGGGGCCCCAGCATTTT. This sequence encodes CASSPLLRGPQHF.

This chain connects TRBV5-1 to TRBJ2-3, with D tentatively TRBD2 (5 bases). This CDR3 is 15 amino acids long. V was pared by 0 bases and J by 6 bases, with 14 bases between. The V gene's germline CDR1 is SGHRS and CDR2 YFSETQ. In nucleotides, the CDR3 is TGCGCCAGCAGCTTGGAAGGCGGGTCGGGGGATACGCAGTATTTT. It encodes CASSLEGGSGDTQYF.

The chain employs TRBV2 and TRBJ1-6; 7 bases are shared with TRBD1. Trimming took 5 bases from V and 7 from J; bases not matched to a gene: 8. CDR1 is SNHLY and CDR2 is FYNNEI in the germline V gene. CDR3 length equals 15 residues. The CDR3, as DNA: TGTGCCAGCAGTTTCCGGGCAGGGGGAAATTCACCCCTCCACTTT. Translating gives CASSFRAGGNSPLHF. Looking up the rest from reference TRBV2 and TRBJ1-6 gives the full variable domain: EPEVTQTPSHQVTQMGQEVILRCVPISNHLYFYWYRQILGQKVEFLVSFYNNEISEKSEIFDDQFSVERPDGSNFTLKIRSTKLEDSAMYFCASSFRAGGNSPLHFGNGTRLTVT.

This rearrangement joins TRBV9 to TRBJ1-2; 9 nucleotides match TRBD1. Germline trimming cut 3 bases from V and 4 bases from J; bases unmatched to any gene: 1. CDR3 length: 13 residues. Per the germline V gene, CDR1 is SGDLS and CDR2 is YYNGEE. CDR3 protein: CASSGGQGYGYTF. For the CDR3, the DNA is TGTGCCAGCAGCGGGGGACAGGGCTATGGCTACACCTTC.

V is TRBV30 and J is TRBJ2-7; no clear D. The CDR3 runs 12 residues. Germline V CDR1 and CDR2: GTSNPN, SVGIG (reference sequence). Trimming pared 3 bases from V and 6 bases from J, leaving 12 bases between. CDR3 in DNA: TGTGCCTGGAGCGGTACCGTGGGCGAGCAGTACTTC. Translating it yields CAWSGTVGEQYF.

The chain recombines TRBV6-5 with TRBJ1-3; 11 bases match TRBD1. Losses at the gene ends were 6 bases for V and 2 bases for J; bases not matched to a gene: 3. Looked up from germline, CDR1 is MNHEY and CDR2 is SVGAGI. The length of the CDR3 is 15 residues. The CDR3 loop reads CASRVDRGPGNTIYF. CDR3 in DNA: TGTGCCAGCAGGGTGGACAGGGGGCCTGGAAACACCATATATTTT.

V is TRBV5-1 and J is TRBJ2-1; 13 bases line up with TRBD2. Germline values: CDR1 SGHRS, CDR2 YFSETQ. The V gene end was trimmed by 4 bases and the J gene end by 7 bases; junction bases not matched to a gene: 8. This CDR3 is built from 16 residues. Written as DNA, the CDR3 is TGCGCCAGCAGCCCACTAGCGGGGGGGCCAGGGAATGAGCAGTTCTTC. Translated, it gives CASSPLAGGPGNEQFF.

The gene calls are TRBV5-1 and TRBJ2-7; 10 bases map to TRBD1. CDR1 and CDR2 from the germline V gene are SGHRS and YFSETQ. This CDR3 contains 14 residues. V shed 2 bases and J 4 bases; nucleotides not matched to a gene: 3. The CDR3 DNA is TGCGCCAGCAGCTTCGGGACAGGGGCTTACGAGCAGTACTTC. Translated, it gives CASSFGTGAYEQYF.

Of note for this clone: Other DNA sequences in this sample translate to the same CDR3. The chain uses TRBV3-1 (or the pseudogene TRBV3-2) and TRBJ2-2; 7 nucleotides line up with TRBD1. V lost 4 bases and J lost 0; bases outside the gene matches: 11. CDR3 length: 18 residues. CDR1 and CDR2 (germline): LGHDT, YNNKEL (reference sequence). For the CDR3, the DNA is TGTGCCAGCAGCCCGGGACAGAAATACACAGCGAACACCGGGGAGCTGTTTTTT. Amino acid sequence: CASSPGQKYTANTGELFF.

The CDR3 coding sequence is TGTGCCAGCAGCCAAGAAGTTCTTGCCAGGACAACCGGGGAGCTGTTTTTT. It codes for CASSQEVLARTTGELFF. This sequence joins TRBV4-2 and TRBJ2-2, with D perhaps TRBD1 (5 bases). Trimming removed 0 bases at V and 5 bases at J, with 16 bases between. From germline, CDR1 is LGHNA and CDR2 YNFKEQ. This CDR3 comprises 17 residues.

This sequence joins TRBV28 and TRBJ2-7, with no clear D. Trimming left V 5 bases short and J 4 bases short, with 6 bases between. This CDR3 spans 11 amino acids. Germline CDR1 and CDR2: MDHEN and SYDVKM. CDR3 region: CASSLQYEQYF. The CDR3, as DNA: TGTGCCAGCAGTCTCCAGTACGAGCAGTACTTC.

Here the CDR3 reads CASSIRGTFSGNTIYF. The CDR3 nucleotides are TGTGCCAGTAGTATACGCGGGACTTTCTCTGGAAACACCATATATTTT. The chain is built from TRBV19 and TRBJ1-3; weak D call: TRBD1 (5 bases). Germline CDR1 and CDR2: LNHDA and SQIVND (reference sequence). Trimming removed 2 bases at V and 0 bases at J, with 11 bases between. CDR3 length: 16 residues.

The chain has TRBV18 and TRBJ2-2, with a tentative D call TRBD1 (6 bases). This CDR3 has 15 residues. The V end was cut by 2 bases, the J end by 2 bases, with 9 bases between. Germline lookup yields CDR1 KGHSH and CDR2 LQKENI. In DNA, the CDR3 is TGTGCCAGCTCACCATACAGGGATAACACCGGGGAGCTGTTTTTT. Its protein product is CASSPYRDNTGELFF.

The J gene is TRBJ2-7, the V gene TRBV11-2; 10 bases fit TRBD2. With V trimmed by 3 bases and J by 6 bases, 11 bases remained unmatched. CDR3 length: 16 residues. Germline CDR1 reads SGHAT; CDR2 reads FQNNGV. The CDR3 loop reads CASSLNPSGGASEQYF. DNA of the CDR3: TGTGCCAGCAGCTTGAACCCAAGCGGGGGGGCTTCCGAGCAGTACTTC.

The rearrangement uses TRBV29-1 and TRBJ1-6; 7 nucleotides agree with TRBD1. V was clipped by 4 bases and J by 7 bases; unmatched bases: 4. Germline V gene lookup returns CDR1 SQVTM and CDR2 ANQGSEA. The CDR3 is made up of 13 amino acids. The CDR3 loop reads CSVGDSLNSPLHF. CDR3 coding DNA: TGCAGCGTTGGGGACAGTCTAAATTCACCCCTCCACTTT.

The V gene is TRBV6-5, the J gene TRBJ1-6, with TRBD1 identical over 9 bases. V lost 8 bases to trimming and J lost 8 bases; unmatched junction nucleotides: 10. This CDR3 spans 15 amino acids. The germline V gene has CDR1 MNHEY and CDR2 SVGAGI. CDR3 amino acids: CASSFGDRGDSPLHF. The CDR3 DNA is TGTGCCAGCTCCTTTGGTGACAGGGGGGATTCACCCCTCCACTTT.

The chain carries TRBV5-4 and TRBJ2-3; TRBD1 matches 8 bases. V dropped 3 bases and J dropped 2; count of bases not matched to a gene: 8. Per the germline V gene, CDR1 is SGHNT and CDR2 is YYREEE (reference sequence). The CDR3 is 16 residues long. DNA for the CDR3: TGTGCCAGCAGCTCCCAGGGGGCGGGAACCACAGATACGCAGTATTTT. This codes for CASSSQGAGTTDTQYF.

The CDR3 coding sequence is TGTGCCAGTAGTCAGGGAGTCTATGGCTACACCTTC. This encodes CASSQGVYGYTF. The rearrangement links TRBV19 to TRBJ1-2, with D perhaps TRBD1 (5 bases). There are 12 residues in the CDR3. From germline, CDR1 is LNHDA and CDR2 SQIVND (reference sequence). Trimming stripped 5 bases from V and 4 bases from J, with 8 bases between.

There are a few counts of this clone. This CDR3 is also generated by other DNA sequences in the sample. The J gene is TRBJ1-5, the V gene TRBV6-5, with 7 bases fitting TRBD1. There are 15 residues in the CDR3. Germline-derived CDR1 and CDR2 are MNHEY and SVGAGI. Trimming removed 6 bases from V and 4 bases from J; junction bases left unmatched: 9. CDR3 nucleotide sequence: TGTGCCAGCAGCCTGACAGGGAGTGGTAATCAGCCCCAGCATTTT. Amino acids: CASSLTGSGNQPQHF.

J is TRBJ2-5 and V is TRBV18; possible D gene TRBD1, 5 bases. V dropped 1 base and J dropped 2 bases, with 8 bases sitting between them. Per germline, CDR1 KGHSH and CDR2 LQKENI. CDR3 size: 14 residues. In DNA, the CDR3 is TGTGCCAGCTCACCACGGGGCCTACAAGAGACCCAGTACTTC. Amino acids: CASSPRGLQETQYF.

V gene TRBV5-1 combines with J gene TRBJ1-1; TRBD1 matches 10 bases. This CDR3 comprises 17 residues. Germline V gene lookup returns CDR1 SGHRS and CDR2 YFSETQ. J lost 6 bases, V lost 4 bases, and 15 bases had no gene match. For the CDR3, the DNA is TGCGCCAGCAGCGCCGGGACAGGGGCTATCTCGGACGCTGAAGCTTTCTTT. Encoded protein: CASSAGTGAISDAEAFF.

The rearrangement uses TRBV10-3 and TRBJ1-6; 10 nucleotides line up with TRBD1. The V and J ends lost 0 bases and 4 bases, in that order; junction bases with no gene match: 12. The V gene's germline CDR1 is ENHRY and CDR2 SYGVKD. The CDR3 runs 20 residues. In DNA, the CDR3 is TGTGCCATCAGTGAGTCGCTGCGGGACAGGGGAGGATCTTATAATTCACCCCTCCACTTT. Translating it yields CAISESLRDRGGSYNSPLHF.

The chain recombines TRBV29-1 with TRBJ2-2, with TRBD2 as a possible D gene (5 bases). Trimming left V 5 bases short and J 0 bases short, with 10 bases between. This CDR3 spans 14 amino acids. The V gene's germline CDR1 is SQVTM and CDR2 ANQGSEA. The CDR3 nucleotides read TGCAGCGTTTGGACCGGGGCGAACACCGGGGAGCTGTTTTTT. It translates to CSVWTGANTGELFF.

This chain links TRBV27 with TRBJ2-1; D is undetermined. CDR1 and CDR2 (germline): MNHEY, SMNVEV (reference sequence). Trimming removed 4 bases from V and 5 bases from J, with 9 bases in between. The CDR3 contains 13 residues. Here the CDR3 DNA reads TGTGCCAGCAGTTCTACACCTAACAATGAGCAGTTCTTC. Protein product: CASSSTPNNEQFF.

This clone came up once. The chain links TRBV7-6 to TRBJ2-3, with TRBD2 matching 7 bases. With V trimmed by 5 bases and J by 2 bases, 10 bases remained unmatched. This CDR3 region has 16 residues. Per the germline V gene, CDR1 is SGHVS and CDR2 is FNYEAQ. The CDR3 is CASSPEGGGDTDTQYF. The CDR3 DNA sequence: TGTGCCAGCAGCCCGGAAGGCGGGGGAGACACAGATACGCAGTATTTT.

A note on this clone: Other DNA sequences of this sample code for an identical CDR3. The chain has TRBV7-2 and TRBJ1-2; D ambiguous. V lost 0 bases and J lost 4, with 9 bases in between. The CDR3 has 14 amino acids. Germline V gene sequence: CDR1 SGHTA, CDR2 FQGNSA. The CDR3 is CASSLARTGYGYTF. CDR3 sequence (DNA): TGTGCCAGCAGCTTAGCGAGGACGGGCTATGGCTACACCTTC.